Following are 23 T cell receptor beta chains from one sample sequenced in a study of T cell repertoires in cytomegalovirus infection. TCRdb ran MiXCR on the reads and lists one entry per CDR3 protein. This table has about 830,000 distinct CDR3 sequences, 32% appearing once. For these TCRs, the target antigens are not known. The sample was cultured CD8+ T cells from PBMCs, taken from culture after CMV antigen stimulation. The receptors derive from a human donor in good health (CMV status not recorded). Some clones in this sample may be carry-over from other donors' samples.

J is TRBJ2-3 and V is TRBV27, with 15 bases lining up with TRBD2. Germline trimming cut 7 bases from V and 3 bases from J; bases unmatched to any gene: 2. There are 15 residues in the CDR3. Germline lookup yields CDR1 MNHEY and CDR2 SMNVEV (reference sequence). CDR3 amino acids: CASKGLAGGTDTQYF. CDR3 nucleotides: TGTGCCAGCAAGGGACTAGCGGGGGGTACAGATACGCAGTATTTT.

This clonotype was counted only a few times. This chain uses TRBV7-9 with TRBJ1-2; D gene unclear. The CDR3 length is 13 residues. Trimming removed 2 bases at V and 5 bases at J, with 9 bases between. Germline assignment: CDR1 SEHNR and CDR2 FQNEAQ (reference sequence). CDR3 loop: CASSLPTAYGYTF. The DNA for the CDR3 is TGTGCCAGCAGCTTACCTACTGCGTATGGCTACACCTTC.

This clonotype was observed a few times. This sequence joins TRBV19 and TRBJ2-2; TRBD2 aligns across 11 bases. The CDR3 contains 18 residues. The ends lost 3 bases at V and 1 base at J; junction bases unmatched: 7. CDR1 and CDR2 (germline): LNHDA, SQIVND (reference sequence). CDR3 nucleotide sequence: TGTGCCAGTAGTATCCTGACTAGCGGGGACATGAACACCGGGGAGCTGTTTTTT. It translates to CASSILTSGDMNTGELFF.

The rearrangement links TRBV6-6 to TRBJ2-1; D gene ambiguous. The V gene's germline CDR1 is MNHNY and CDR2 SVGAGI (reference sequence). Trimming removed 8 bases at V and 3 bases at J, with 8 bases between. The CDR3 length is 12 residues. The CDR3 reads CASGPVYNEQFF. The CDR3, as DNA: TGTGCCAGCGGTCCGGTCTACAATGAGCAGTTCTTC.

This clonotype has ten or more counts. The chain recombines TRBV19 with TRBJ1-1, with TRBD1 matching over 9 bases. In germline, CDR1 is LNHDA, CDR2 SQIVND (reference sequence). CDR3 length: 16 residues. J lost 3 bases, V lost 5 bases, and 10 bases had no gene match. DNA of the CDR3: TGTGCCAGTAGTGAACAGGGGGCGCGAGGAGACACTGAAGCTTTCTTT. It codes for CASSEQGARGDTEAFF.

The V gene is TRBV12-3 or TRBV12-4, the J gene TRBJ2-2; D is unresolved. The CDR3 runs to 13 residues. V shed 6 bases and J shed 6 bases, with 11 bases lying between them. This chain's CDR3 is CASSPPSPGELFF. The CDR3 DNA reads TGTGCCAGCAGCCCCCCAAGTCCCGGGGAGCTGTTTTTT.

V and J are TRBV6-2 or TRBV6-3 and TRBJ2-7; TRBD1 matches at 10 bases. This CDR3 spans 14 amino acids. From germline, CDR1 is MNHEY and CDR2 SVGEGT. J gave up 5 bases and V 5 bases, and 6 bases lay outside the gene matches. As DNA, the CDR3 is TGTGCCAGCAGTCTCCGGGACAGGGGCCACGAGCAGTACGTC. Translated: CASSLRDRGHEQYV.

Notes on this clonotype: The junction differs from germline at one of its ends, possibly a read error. CDR3 amino acids: CASSPEPGLATDTQYF. As DNA, the CDR3 is TGTGCTAGCAGCCCTGAACCGGGACTAGCGACAGATACGCAGTATTTT. The J gene is TRBJ2-3, the V gene TRBV7-7; 10 bases fit TRBD2. The CDR3 runs 16 residues. Germline CDR1 and CDR2: SSHAT and FNYEAQ (reference sequence).

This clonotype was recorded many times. DNA for the CDR3: TGTGCCAGCAGCTTAAACCGGGGGGTACAAGAGACCCAGTACTTC. It translates to CASSLNRGVQETQYF. The V call is TRBV7-2, the J call TRBJ2-5; 7 nucleotides agree with TRBD2. CDR3 size: 15 residues. V lost 2 bases to trimming and J lost 2 bases; unmatched junction nucleotides: 5. Per the germline V gene, CDR1 is SGHTA and CDR2 is FQGNSA.

This chain's CDR3 is CASSLALGQTNTGELFF. The DNA for the CDR3 is TGTGCCAGCAGCCTTGCCCTTGGACAGACGAACACCGGGGAGCTGTTTTTT. V and J are TRBV7-9 and TRBJ2-2; possible D gene TRBD1, 6 bases. CDR1 SEHNR and CDR2 FQNEAQ come from the germline V gene (reference sequence). The V end lost 5 bases, the J end lost 0 bases, and 16 bases lay between the germline ends. The CDR3 is 17 residues long.

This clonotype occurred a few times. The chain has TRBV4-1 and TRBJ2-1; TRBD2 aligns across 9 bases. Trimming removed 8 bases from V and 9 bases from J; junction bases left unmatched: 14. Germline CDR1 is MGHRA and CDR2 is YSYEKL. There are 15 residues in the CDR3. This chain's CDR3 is CASQVNAGGQREQFF. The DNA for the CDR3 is TGCGCCAGCCAAGTGAATGCGGGGGGGCAGCGTGAGCAGTTCTTC.

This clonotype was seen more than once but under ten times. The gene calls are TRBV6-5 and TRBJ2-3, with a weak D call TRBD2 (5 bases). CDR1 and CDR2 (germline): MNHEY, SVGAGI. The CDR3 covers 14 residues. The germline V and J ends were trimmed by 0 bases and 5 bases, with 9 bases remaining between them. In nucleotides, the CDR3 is TGTGCCAGCAGTTACTCGACTAATGGAGATACGCAGTATTTT. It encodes CASSYSTNGDTQYF.

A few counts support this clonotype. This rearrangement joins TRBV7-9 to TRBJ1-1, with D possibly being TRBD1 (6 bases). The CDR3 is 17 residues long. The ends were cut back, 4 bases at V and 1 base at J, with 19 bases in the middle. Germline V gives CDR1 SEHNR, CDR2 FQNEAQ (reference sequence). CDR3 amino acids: CASSSLQGIGENTEAFF. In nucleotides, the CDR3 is TGTGCCAGCAGCTCCTTACAGGGTATTGGGGAGAACACTGAAGCTTTCTTT.

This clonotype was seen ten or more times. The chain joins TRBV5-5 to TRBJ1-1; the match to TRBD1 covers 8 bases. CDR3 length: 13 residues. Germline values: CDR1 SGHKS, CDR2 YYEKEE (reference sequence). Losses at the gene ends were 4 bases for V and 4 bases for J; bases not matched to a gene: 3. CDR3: CASSRTGSTEAFF. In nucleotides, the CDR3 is TGTGCCAGCAGCAGGACAGGGTCCACTGAAGCTTTCTTT.

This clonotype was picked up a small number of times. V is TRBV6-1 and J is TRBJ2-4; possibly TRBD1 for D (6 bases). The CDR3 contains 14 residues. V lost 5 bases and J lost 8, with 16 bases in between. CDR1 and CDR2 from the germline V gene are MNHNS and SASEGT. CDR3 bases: TGTGCCAGCAGTCAGGGGTGGGGAGAGGACATTCAGTACTTC. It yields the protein CASSQGWGEDIQYF.

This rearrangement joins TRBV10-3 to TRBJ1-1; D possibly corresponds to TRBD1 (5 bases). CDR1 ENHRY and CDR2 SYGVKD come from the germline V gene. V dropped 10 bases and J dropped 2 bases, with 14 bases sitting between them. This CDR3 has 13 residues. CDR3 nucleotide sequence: TGTGCCACCTTTTCGAGGGGAAACACTGAAGCTTTCTTT. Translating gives CATFSRGNTEAFF.

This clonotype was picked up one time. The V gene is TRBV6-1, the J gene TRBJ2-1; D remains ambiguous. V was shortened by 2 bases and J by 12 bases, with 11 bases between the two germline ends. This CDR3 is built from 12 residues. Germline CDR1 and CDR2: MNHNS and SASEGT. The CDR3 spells CASSETAYGQFF. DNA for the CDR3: TGTGCCAGCAGTGAAACAGCGTACGGGCAGTTCTTC.

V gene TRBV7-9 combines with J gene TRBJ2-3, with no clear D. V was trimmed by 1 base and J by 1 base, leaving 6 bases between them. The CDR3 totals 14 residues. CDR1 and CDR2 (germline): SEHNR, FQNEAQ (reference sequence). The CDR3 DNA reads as TGTGCCAGCAGCTTAGACTACCGCACAGATACGCAGTATTTT. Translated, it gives CASSLDYRTDTQYF.

The CDR3, as DNA: TGTGCCAGCAGCCCCCGACAGGGGGTGGAGGGCTACACCTTC. Amino acids: CASSPRQGVEGYTF. The chain couples TRBV7-9 to TRBJ1-2; TRBD1 aligns across 9 bases. This CDR3 comprises 14 residues. Germline loops: CDR1 SEHNR, CDR2 FQNEAQ (reference sequence). V was clipped by 5 bases and J by 8 bases; unmatched bases: 9.

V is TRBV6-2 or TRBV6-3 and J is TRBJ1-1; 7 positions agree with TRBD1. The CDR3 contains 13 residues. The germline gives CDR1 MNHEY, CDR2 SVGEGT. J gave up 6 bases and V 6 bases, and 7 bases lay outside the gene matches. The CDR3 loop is CASSSIDRAEAFF. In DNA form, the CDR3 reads TGTGCCAGCAGCTCAATCGACAGGGCTGAAGCTTTCTTT.

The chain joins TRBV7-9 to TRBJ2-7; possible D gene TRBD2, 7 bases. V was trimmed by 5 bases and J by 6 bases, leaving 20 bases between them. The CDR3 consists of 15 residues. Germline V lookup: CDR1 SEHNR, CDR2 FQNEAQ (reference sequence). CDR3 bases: TGTGCCAGCAGCCCCCCGCCGGAGGGGGGGATCGAGCAGTACTTC. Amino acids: CASSPPPEGGIEQYF.

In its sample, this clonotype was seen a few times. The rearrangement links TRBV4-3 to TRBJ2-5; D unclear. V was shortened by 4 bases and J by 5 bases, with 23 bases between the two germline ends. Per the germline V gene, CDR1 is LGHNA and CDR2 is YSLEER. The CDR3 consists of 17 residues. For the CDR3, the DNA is TGCGCCAGCAGCCCGGGCGGCGCCAGCGCGTCGAGGGAGACCCAGTACTTC. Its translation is CASSPGGASASRETQYF.

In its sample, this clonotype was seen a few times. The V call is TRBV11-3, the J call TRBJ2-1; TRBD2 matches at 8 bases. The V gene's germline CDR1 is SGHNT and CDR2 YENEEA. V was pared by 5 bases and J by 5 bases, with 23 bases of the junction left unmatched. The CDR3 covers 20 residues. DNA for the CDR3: TGTGCCAGCAGCCGCCATTCTGGGGCGGGGGGCCGTATTAATAACAATGAGCAGTTCTTC. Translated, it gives CASSRHSGAGGRINNNEQFF.